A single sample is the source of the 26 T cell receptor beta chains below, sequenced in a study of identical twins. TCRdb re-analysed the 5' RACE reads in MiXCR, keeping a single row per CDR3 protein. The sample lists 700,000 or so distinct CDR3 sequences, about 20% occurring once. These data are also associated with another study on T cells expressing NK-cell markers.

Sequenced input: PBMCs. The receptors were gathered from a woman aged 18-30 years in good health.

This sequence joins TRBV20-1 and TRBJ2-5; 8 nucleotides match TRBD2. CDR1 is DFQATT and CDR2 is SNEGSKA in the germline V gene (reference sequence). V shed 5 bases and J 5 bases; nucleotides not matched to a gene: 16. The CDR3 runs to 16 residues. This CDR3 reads CSAYRAGVLLGETQYF. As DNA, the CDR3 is TGCAGTGCTTATAGAGCGGGAGTGCTTCTGGGGGAGACCCAGTACTTC.

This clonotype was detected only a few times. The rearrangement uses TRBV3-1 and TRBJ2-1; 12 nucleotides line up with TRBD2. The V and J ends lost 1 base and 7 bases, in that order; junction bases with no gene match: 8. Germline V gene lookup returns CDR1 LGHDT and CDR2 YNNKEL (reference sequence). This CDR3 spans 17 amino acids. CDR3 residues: CASSQGTSGVGANEQFF. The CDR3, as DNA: TGTGCCAGCAGCCAAGGGACTAGCGGGGTGGGGGCTAATGAGCAGTTCTTC.

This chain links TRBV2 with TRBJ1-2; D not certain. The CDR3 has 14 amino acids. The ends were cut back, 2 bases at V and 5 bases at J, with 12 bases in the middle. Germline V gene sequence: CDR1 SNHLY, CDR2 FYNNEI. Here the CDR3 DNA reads TGTGCCAGCAGTGAAAGCGGGTCGGAATATGGCTACACCTTC. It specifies CASSESGSEYGYTF. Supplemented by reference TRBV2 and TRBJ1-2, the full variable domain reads EPEVTQTPSHQVTQMGQEVILRCVPISNHLYFYWYRQILGQKVEFLVSFYNNEISEKSEIFDDQFSVERPDGSNFTLKIRSTKLEDSAMYFCASSESGSEYGYTFGSGTRLTVV.

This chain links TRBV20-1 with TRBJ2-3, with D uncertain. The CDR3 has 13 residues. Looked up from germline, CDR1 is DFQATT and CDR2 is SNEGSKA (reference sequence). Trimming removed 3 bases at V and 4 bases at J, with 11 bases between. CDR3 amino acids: CSARMWGSDTQYF. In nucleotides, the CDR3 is TGCAGTGCTAGGATGTGGGGATCAGATACGCAGTATTTT.

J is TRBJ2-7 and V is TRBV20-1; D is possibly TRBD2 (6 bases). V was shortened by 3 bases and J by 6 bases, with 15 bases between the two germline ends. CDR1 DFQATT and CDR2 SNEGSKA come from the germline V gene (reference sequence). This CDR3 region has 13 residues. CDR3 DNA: TGCAGTGCTAGTCCTCGGGGGTTGGGCGAGCAGTACTTC. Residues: CSASPRGLGEQYF.

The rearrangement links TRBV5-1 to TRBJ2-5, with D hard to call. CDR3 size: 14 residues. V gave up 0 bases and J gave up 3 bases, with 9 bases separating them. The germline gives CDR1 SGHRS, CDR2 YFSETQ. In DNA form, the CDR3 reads TGCGCCAGCAGCTTGGAGGGATCAGAAGAGACCCAGTACTTC. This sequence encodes CASSLEGSEETQYF.

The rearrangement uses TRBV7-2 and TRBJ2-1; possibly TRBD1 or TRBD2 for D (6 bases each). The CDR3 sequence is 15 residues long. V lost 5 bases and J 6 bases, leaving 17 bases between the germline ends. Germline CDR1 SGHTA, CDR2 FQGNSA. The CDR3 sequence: CASSPWLGGSNEQFF. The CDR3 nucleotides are TGTGCCAGCAGCCCATGGCTGGGGGGCTCCAATGAGCAGTTCTTC.

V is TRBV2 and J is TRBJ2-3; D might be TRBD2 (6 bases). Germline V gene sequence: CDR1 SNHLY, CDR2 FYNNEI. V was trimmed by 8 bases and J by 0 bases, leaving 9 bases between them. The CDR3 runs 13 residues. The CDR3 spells CASAGRSTDTQYF. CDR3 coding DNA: TGTGCCAGCGCGGGACGGAGCACAGATACGCAGTATTTT.

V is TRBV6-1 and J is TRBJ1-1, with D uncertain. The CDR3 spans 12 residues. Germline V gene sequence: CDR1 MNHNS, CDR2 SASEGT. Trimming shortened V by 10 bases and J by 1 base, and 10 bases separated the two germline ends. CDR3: CATQRANTEAFF. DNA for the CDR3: TGTGCCACTCAGAGAGCGAACACTGAAGCTTTCTTT.

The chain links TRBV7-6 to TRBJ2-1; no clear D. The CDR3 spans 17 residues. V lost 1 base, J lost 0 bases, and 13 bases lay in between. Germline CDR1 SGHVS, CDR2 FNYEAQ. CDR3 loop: CASSLEVSLSSYNEQFF. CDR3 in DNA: TGTGCCAGCAGCTTAGAAGTCTCATTGAGCTCCTACAATGAGCAGTTCTTC. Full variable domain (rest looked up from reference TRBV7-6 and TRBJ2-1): GAGVSQSPRYKVTKRGQDVALRCDPISGHVSLYWYRQALGQGPEFLTYFNYEAQQDKSGLPNDRFSAERPEGSISTLTIQRTEQRDSAMYRCASSLEVSLSSYNEQFFGPGTRLTVL.

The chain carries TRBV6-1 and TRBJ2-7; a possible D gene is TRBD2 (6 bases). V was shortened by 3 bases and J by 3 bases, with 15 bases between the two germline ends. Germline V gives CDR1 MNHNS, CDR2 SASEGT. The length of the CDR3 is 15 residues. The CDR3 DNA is TGTGCCAGCAGTGACCAGCAGGGAGGCGGCTACGAGCAGTACTTC. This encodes CASSDQQGGGYEQYF.

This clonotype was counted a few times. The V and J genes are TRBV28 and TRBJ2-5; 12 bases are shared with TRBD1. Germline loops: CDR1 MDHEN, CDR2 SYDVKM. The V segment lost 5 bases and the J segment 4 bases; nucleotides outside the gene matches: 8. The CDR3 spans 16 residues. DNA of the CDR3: TGTGCCAGCAGTGGGGACAGGGGGCTATTAATAGAGACCCAGTACTTC. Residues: CASSGDRGLLIETQYF.

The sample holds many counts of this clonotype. This CDR3 reads CASSQGDRANYGYTF. CDR3 nucleotide sequence: TGTGCCAGCAGCCAAGGGGACAGGGCCAACTATGGCTACACCTTC. The genes are TRBV4-2 and TRBJ1-2; 9 bases match TRBD1. The V gene's germline CDR1 is LGHNA and CDR2 YNFKEQ. This CDR3 spans 15 amino acids. V was pared by 1 base and J by 2 bases, with 2 bases of the junction left unmatched.

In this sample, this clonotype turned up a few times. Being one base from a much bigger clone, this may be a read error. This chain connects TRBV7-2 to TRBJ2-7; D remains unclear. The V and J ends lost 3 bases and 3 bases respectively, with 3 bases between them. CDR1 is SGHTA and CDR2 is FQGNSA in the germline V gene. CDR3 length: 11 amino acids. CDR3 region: CASSFVYEQYF. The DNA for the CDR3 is TGTGCCAGCAGCTTCGTCTACGAGCAGTACTTC. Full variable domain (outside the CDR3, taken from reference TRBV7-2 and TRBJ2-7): GAGVSQSPSNKVTEKGKDVELRCDPISGHTALYWYRQSLGQGLEFLIYFQGNSAPDKSGLPSDRFSAERTGGSVSTLTIQRTQQEDSAVYLCASSFVYEQYFGPGTRLTVT.

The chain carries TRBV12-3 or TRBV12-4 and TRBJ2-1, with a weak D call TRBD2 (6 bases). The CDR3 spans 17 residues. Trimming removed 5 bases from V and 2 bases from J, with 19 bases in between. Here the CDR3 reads CASSTIYTGVPYNEQFF. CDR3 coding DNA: TGTGCCAGCAGTACAATTTACACGGGGGTCCCCTACAATGAGCAGTTCTTC.

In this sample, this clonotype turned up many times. The CDR3 sequence is CSARPGKETQYF. The CDR3 nucleotides are TGCAGTGCTAGACCCGGGAAGGAGACCCAGTACTTC. The chain couples TRBV20-1 to TRBJ2-5; D is perhaps TRBD2 (5 bases). The ends were cut back, 2 bases at V and 5 bases at J, with 9 bases in the middle. Germline lookup yields CDR1 DFQATT and CDR2 SNEGSKA (reference sequence). This CDR3 spans 12 amino acids.

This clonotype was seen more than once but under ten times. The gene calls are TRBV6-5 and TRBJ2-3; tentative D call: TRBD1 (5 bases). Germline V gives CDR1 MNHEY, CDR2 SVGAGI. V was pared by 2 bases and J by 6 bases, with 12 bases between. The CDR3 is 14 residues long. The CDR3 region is CASSYRQGFDTQYF. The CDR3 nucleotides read TGTGCCAGCAGTTACAGGCAGGGCTTCGATACGCAGTATTTT.

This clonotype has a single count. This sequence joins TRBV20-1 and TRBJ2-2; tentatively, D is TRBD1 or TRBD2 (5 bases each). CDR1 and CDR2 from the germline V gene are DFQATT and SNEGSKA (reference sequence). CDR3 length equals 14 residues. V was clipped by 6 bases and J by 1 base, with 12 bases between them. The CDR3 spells CSAEGPLNTGELFF. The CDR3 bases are TGCAGTGCCGAGGGACCATTGAACACCGGGGAGCTGTTTTTT.

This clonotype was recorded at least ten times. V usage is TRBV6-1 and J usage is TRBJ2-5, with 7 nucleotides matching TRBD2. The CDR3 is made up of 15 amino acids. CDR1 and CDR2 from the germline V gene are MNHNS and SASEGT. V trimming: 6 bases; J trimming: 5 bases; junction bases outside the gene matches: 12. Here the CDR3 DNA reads TGTGCCAGCAGAGAGCGGGACTTACAAGAGGAGACCCAGTACTTC. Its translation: CASRERDLQEETQYF.

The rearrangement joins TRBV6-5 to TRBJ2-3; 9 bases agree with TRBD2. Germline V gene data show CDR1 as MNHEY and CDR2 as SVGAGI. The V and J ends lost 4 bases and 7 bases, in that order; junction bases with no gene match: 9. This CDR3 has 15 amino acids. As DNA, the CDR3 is TGTGCCAGCAGTTTAGCGGGAGAGTATTCAAATACGCAGTATTTT. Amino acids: CASSLAGEYSNTQYF.

CDR3 nucleotides: TGCAGTGCTAGAGGCAACCCACTAGCGGGAGAGACCCAGTACTTC. Translated: CSARGNPLAGETQYF. The chain is built from TRBV20-1 and TRBJ2-5; 9 bases align to TRBD2. The CDR3 spans 15 residues. V shed 1 base, J shed 4 bases, and the junction held 7 bases outside the gene matches. Germline V CDR1 and CDR2: DFQATT, SNEGSKA (reference sequence).

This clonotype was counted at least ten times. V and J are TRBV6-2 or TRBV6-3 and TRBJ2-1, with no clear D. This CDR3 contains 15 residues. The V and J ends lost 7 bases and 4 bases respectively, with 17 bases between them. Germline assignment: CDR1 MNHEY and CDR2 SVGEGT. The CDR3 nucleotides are TGTGCCAGCACTTTAACCGGACCGTATTACAATGAGCAGTTCTTC. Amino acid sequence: CASTLTGPYYNEQFF.

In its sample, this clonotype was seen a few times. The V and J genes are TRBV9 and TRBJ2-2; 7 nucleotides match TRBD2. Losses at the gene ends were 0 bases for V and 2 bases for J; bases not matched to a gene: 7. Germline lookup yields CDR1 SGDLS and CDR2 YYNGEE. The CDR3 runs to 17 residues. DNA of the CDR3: TGTGCCAGCAGCGTAGTTGGCGGGAGTGGCAACACCGGGGAGCTGTTTTTT. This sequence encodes CASSVVGGSGNTGELFF. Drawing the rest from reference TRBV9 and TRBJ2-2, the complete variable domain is DSGVTQTPKHLITATGQRVTLRCSPRSGDLSVYWYQQSLDQGLQFLIQYYNGEERAKGNILERFSAQQFPDLHSELNLSSLELGDSALYFCASSVVGGSGNTGELFFGEGSRLTVL.

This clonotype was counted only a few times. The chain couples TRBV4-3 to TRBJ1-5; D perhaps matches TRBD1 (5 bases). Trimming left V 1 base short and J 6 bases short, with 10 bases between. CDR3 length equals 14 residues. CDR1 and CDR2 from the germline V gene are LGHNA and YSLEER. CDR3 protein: CASSQGTRGQPQHF. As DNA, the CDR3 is TGCGCCAGCAGCCAAGGGACACGAGGTCAGCCCCAGCATTTT.

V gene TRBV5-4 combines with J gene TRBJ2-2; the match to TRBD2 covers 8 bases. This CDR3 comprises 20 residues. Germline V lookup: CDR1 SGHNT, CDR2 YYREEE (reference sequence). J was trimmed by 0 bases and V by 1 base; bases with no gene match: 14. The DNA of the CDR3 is TGTGCCAGCAGCTTGTCATGGGGAAAGCGGGGGCAACCGAACACCGGGGAGCTGTTTTTT. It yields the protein CASSLSWGKRGQPNTGELFF.

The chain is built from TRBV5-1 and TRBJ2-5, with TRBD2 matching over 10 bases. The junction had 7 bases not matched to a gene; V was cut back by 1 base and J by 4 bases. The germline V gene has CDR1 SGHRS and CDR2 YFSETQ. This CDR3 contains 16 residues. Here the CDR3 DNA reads TGCGCCAGCAGCTTGACTAGCGGGGTAGGGAGAGAGACCCAGTACTTC. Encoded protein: CASSLTSGVGRETQYF.